Given below is one T cell receptor beta chain in context. The sample belongs to a study of blood T cell repertoires in COVID-19. Study details: Material from acute and convalescent COVID-19 was sourced from the United States, Italy and Spain. T cells, B-cell-depleted T cells, or PBMCs provided the cDNA or gDNA that served as material.

The authors' processing: Counts of nucleated cells, estimated from reference gene primer amplification, were obtained. Here immunoSEQ multiplex PCR was the method, and the copy in TCRdb shows in-frame clones only, minus some. From that table come the V and J calls and clone size; the DNA was used to work out D and trimming. Of some 200,000 clones in the sample, roughly 80% were seen once. The Seattle site enrolled patients during active infection and followed them longitudinally. Trimming took 6 bases from V and 1 from J, leaving 11 bases between them. From germline, CDR1 is KGHSH and CDR2 LQKENI. This CDR3 contains 14 residues.

The V call is TRBV18, the J call TRBJ2-3, with D possibly TRBD1 on 5 matching bases. The sequencing input was peripheral blood. This clonotype was obtained from a woman in her 70s with COVID-19, enrolled during active disease. The CDR3 sequence is CASSRSTGTDTQYF. Written as DNA, the CDR3 is TGTGCCAGCTCGCGTTCGACAGGCACAGATACGCAGTATTTT.